The 18 T cell receptor beta chains below all came from one sample that was sequenced in a study of T cells after yellow fever vaccination. TCRdb re-called the 5' RACE reads through MiXCR, storing one row per CDR3 protein. Counted here are approximately 180,000 distinct CDR3 sequences, 5.5% to 8% occurring once; the ten biggest clones make up about 2.7%. This specimen was CD4+ T cells sorted from PBMCs, taken on the day of the first yellow fever vaccination. The receptors were sampled from a man between 18 and 35 years old who received the YFV17D yellow fever vaccine.

Notes on this clonotype: A much larger clone sits a single nucleotide away, making a read error possible. V gene TRBV20-1 combines with J gene TRBJ2-3; D gene ambiguous. The CDR3 consists of 14 residues. The germline gives CDR1 DFQATT, CDR2 SNEGSKA (reference sequence). Trimming cost V 1 base and J 6 bases, with 14 bases left between them. CDR3 DNA: TGCAGTGCTAGAGTTATGACCCTCACGGATACGCAGTATTTT. It codes for CSARVMTLTDTQYF.

This clonotype was seen a handful of times. The chain joins TRBV28 to TRBJ1-2, with D unclear. V lost 3 bases, J lost 0 bases, and 11 bases lay in between. The germline V gene has CDR1 MDHEN and CDR2 SYDVKM. CDR3 length equals 15 residues. The DNA for the CDR3 is TGTGCCAGCAGTTTCCACCGCCTAGCTAACTATGGCTACACCTTC. Its protein product is CASSFHRLANYGYTF.

The sample holds many counts of this clonotype. The CDR3 region is CASGQGYEQYV. CDR3 DNA sequence: TGTGCCAGCGGACAGGGTTACGAGCAGTACGTC. This sequence joins TRBV6-2 or TRBV6-3 and TRBJ2-7; TRBD1 matches at 8 bases. The trim removed 8 bases at V and 4 bases at J, leaving 1 base unmatched. From germline, CDR1 is MNHEY and CDR2 SVGEGT. CDR3 length: 11 amino acids.

There are many counts of this clonotype. This chain joins TRBV5-1 and TRBJ1-5; 8 bases match TRBD1. J gave up 4 bases and V 4 bases, and 4 bases lay outside the gene matches. This CDR3 is built from 14 residues. Per germline, CDR1 SGHRS and CDR2 YFSETQ. CDR3: CASSHGTGNQPQHF. Written as DNA, the CDR3 is TGCGCCAGCAGCCACGGGACAGGAAATCAGCCCCAGCATTTT.

The sample holds a few counts of this clonotype. The V gene is TRBV7-2, the J gene TRBJ2-7; D remains ambiguous. The germline gives CDR1 SGHTA, CDR2 FQGNSA. The CDR3 is 13 amino acids. V lost 10 bases, J lost 1 base, and 14 bases lay in between. The CDR3, as DNA: TGTGCCACTCCGGCCCCCCGATCCTACGAGCAGTACTTC. As protein: CATPAPRSYEQYF.

V and J are TRBV4-3 and TRBJ2-2; 7 bases line up with TRBD2. CDR1 is LGHNA, CDR2 YSLEER, per germline. The CDR3 sequence is 15 residues long. After removal of 4 bases from V and 1 base from J, the junction contained 3 bases not matched to a gene. The CDR3 loop is CASSRGEGNTGELFF. In DNA form, the CDR3 reads TGCGCCAGCAGCCGGGGGGAGGGGAACACCGGGGAGCTGTTTTTT.

This clonotype was counted ten times or more. The chain has TRBV6-5 and TRBJ1-1; no reliable D call. Trimming took off 8 bases at V and 11 bases at J, with 15 bases between the two ends. The CDR3 covers 11 residues. Germline CDR1 reads MNHEY; CDR2 reads SVGAGI. This CDR3 reads CASSTLSGAFF. Written as DNA, the CDR3 is TGTGCCAGCTCTACCTTGTCTGGTGCTTTCTTT.

The sample holds a few counts of this clonotype. This chain connects TRBV12-5 to TRBJ2-7, with 10 bases fitting TRBD1. CDR1 and CDR2 from the germline V gene are LGHNT and FRNRAP. The CDR3 covers 19 residues. Trimming removed 9 bases from V and 2 bases from J; junction bases left unmatched: 22. CDR3 sequence: CARDLLGDRGERATYEQYV. The CDR3 nucleotides read TGTGCTAGGGATCTCCTCGGGGACAGGGGTGAGAGAGCAACCTACGAGCAGTACGTC.

The CDR3 region is CASSQDGGGGQPQHF. The CDR3 bases are TGTGCCAGCAGCCAAGATGGAGGGGGCGGACAGCCCCAGCATTTT. The chain joins TRBV3-1 to TRBJ1-5, with 7 bases aligning to TRBD1. Germline V gene data show CDR1 as LGHDT and CDR2 as YNNKEL (reference sequence). CDR3 length equals 15 residues. J gave up 7 bases and V 0 bases, and 6 bases lay outside the gene matches. The full variable domain, its missing parts supplied by reference TRBV3-1 and TRBJ1-5, is DTAVSQTPKYLVTQMGNDKSIKCEQNLGHDTMYWYKQDSKKFLKIMFSYNNKELIINETVPNRFSPKSPDKAHLNLHINSLELGDSAVYFCASSQDGGGGQPQHFGDGTRLSIL.

This clonotype was counted between two and nine times. In DNA, the CDR3 is TGTGCCAGCTCACCATCTGGGAACACTGAAGCTTTCTTT. Translated, it gives CASSPSGNTEAFF. The chain joins TRBV18 to TRBJ1-1; D ambiguous. Germline CDR1 KGHSH, CDR2 LQKENI. CDR3 length: 13 residues. The V end was cut by 2 bases, the J end by 1 base, with 5 bases between.

This clonotype was counted many times. The rearrangement links TRBV10-3 to TRBJ2-1; 9 nucleotides line up with TRBD1. This CDR3 spans 12 amino acids. After removal of 6 bases from V and 6 bases from J, the junction contained 0 bases not matched to a gene. Germline-derived CDR1 and CDR2 are ENHRY and SYGVKD. CDR3 sequence (DNA): TGTGCCATCAGGACAGGGGGCAATGAGCAGTTCTTC. Translating gives CAIRTGGNEQFF.

The chain carries TRBV5-1 and TRBJ2-2, with unresolved D. The germline CDR1 and CDR2 sequences are SGHRS and YFSETQ. The length of the CDR3 is 14 residues. V dropped 6 bases and J dropped 2 bases, with 11 bases sitting between them. CDR3 sequence reads: CASTSGANTGELFF. CDR3 nucleotides: TGCGCCAGCACGAGTGGAGCCAACACCGGGGAGCTGTTTTTT.

This clonotype was observed a handful of times. The CDR3 is CASSVGVTGELFF. In DNA, the CDR3 is TGTGCCAGCAGCGTAGGGGTCACCGGGGAGCTGTTTTTT. The rearrangement links TRBV9 to TRBJ2-2, with D unresolved. The CDR3 has 13 amino acids. V gave up 0 bases and J gave up 4 bases, with 4 bases separating them. Germline CDR1 is SGDLS and CDR2 is YYNGEE.

This clonotype has a count of ten or more. The chain joins TRBV5-5 to TRBJ2-5; a weak D match, TRBD1 (6 bases). This CDR3 spans 13 amino acids. The germline V gene has CDR1 SGHKS and CDR2 YYEKEE (reference sequence). Trimming pared 4 bases from V and 1 base from J, leaving 8 bases between. In nucleotides, the CDR3 is TGTGCCAGCAGCCTACAGGGCCAAGAGACCCAGTACTTC. This encodes CASSLQGQETQYF. Full variable domain (missing parts from reference TRBV5-5 and TRBJ2-5): DAGVTQSPTHLIKTRGQQVTLRCSPISGHKSVSWYQQVLGQGPQFIFQYYEKEERGRGNFPDRFSARQFPNYSSELNVNALLLGDSALYLCASSLQGQETQYFGPGTRLLVL.

Only a few counts were recorded for this clonotype. The V gene is TRBV6-1, the J gene TRBJ2-2; maybe TRBD1 (6 bases). V was pared by 5 bases and J by 6 bases, with 7 bases between. CDR3 length: 12 amino acids. CDR1 and CDR2 (germline): MNHNS, SASEGT. CDR3 nucleotide sequence: TGTGCCAGCAGTAACAGGGCCGGGGAGCTGTTTTTT. As protein: CASSNRAGELFF.

This clonotype came up many times. The chain has TRBV7-2 and TRBJ1-1; 9 nucleotides line up with TRBD1. The CDR3 length is 17 residues. Germline V lookup: CDR1 SGHTA, CDR2 FQGNSA. V lost 5 bases and J lost 0; bases outside the gene matches: 10. The CDR3 nucleotides are TGTGCCAGCAGCCAAGACAGGGGGTTCGTGATGAACACTGAAGCTTTCTTT. It translates to CASSQDRGFVMNTEAFF. The variable domain in full, with the rest retrieved from reference TRBV7-2 and TRBJ1-1, is GAGVSQSPSNKVTEKGKDVELRCDPISGHTALYWYRQSLGQGLEFLIYFQGNSAPDKSGLPSDRFSAERTGGSVSTLTIQRTQQEDSAVYLCASSQDRGFVMNTEAFFGQGTRLTVV.

This clonotype was observed a few times. The V gene is TRBV3-1, the J gene TRBJ1-6; D perhaps matches TRBD1 (5 bases). V was trimmed by 1 base and J by 7 bases, leaving 14 bases between them. The CDR3 totals 16 residues. From germline, CDR1 is LGHDT and CDR2 YNNKEL (reference sequence). The CDR3 reads CASSQGPPGRNSPLHF. CDR3 nucleotides: TGTGCCAGCAGCCAAGGCCCGCCGGGGCGAAATTCACCCCTCCACTTT.

The chain combines TRBV7-2 with TRBJ2-5; TRBD1 might be the D (5 bases). CDR3 length equals 14 residues. Trimming stripped 2 bases from V and 3 bases from J, with 10 bases between. CDR1 SGHTA and CDR2 FQGNSA come from the germline V gene. The CDR3: CASSLMTAEETQYF. CDR3 DNA sequence: TGTGCCAGCAGCTTAATGACAGCCGAAGAGACCCAGTACTTC.